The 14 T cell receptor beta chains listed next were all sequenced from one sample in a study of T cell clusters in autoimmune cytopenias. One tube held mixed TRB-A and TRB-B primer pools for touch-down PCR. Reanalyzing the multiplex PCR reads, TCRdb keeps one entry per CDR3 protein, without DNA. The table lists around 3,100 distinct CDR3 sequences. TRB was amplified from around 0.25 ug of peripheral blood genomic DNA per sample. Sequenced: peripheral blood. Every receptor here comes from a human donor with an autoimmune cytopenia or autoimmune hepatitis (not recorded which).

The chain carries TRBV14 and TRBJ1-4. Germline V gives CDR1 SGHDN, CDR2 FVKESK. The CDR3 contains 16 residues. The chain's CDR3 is CASSSPTGSTNEKLFF.

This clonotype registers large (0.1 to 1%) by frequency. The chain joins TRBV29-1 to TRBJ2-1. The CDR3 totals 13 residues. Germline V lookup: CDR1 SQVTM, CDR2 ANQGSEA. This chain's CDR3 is CSVELGYYNEQFF.

CDR3 residues: CASSQGRGGHTIYF. The rearrangement links TRBV4-2 to TRBJ1-3. The CDR3 length is 14 residues. Germline CDR1 is LGHNA and CDR2 is YNFKEQ.

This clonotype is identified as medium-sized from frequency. CDR3 residues: CASSEVWTGPYEQYF. This chain links TRBV6-5 with TRBJ2-7. The germline V gene encodes CDR1 MNHEY and CDR2 SVGAGI. CDR3 length: 15 residues.

This chain's CDR3 is CASSQGAGGGTGNTIYF. The chain has TRBV4-2 and TRBJ1-3. The CDR3 loop spans 17 amino acids. Germline V gene sequence: CDR1 LGHNA, CDR2 YNFKEQ.

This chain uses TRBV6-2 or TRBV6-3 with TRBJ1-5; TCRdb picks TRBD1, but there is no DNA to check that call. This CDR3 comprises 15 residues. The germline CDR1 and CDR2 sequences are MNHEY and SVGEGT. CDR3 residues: CASSFDRPSNQPQHF.

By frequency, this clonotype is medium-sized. The CDR3 region is CASRSRSGYTF. This sequence joins TRBV12-3 or TRBV12-4 and TRBJ1-2. This CDR3 is 11 amino acids long.

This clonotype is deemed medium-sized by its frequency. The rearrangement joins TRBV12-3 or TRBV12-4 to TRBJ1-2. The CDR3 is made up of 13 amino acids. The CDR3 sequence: CASSFHRDRGYTF.

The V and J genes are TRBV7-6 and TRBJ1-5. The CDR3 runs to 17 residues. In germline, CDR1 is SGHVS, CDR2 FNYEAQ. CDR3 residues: CASSLDVGDYSNQPQHF. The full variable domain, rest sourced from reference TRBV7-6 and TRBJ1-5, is GAGVSQSPRYKVTKRGQDVALRCDPISGHVSLYWYRQALGQGPEFLTYFNYEAQQDKSGLPNDRFSAERPEGSISTLTIQRTEQRDSAMYRCASSLDVGDYSNQPQHFGDGTRLSIL.

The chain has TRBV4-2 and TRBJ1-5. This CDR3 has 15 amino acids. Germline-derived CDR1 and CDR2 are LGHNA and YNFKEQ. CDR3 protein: CASSQEETSRRPQHF.

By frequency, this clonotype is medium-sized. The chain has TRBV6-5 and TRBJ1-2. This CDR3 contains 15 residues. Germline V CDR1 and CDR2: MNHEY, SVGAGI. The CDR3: CASRPLRHTLGGYTF.

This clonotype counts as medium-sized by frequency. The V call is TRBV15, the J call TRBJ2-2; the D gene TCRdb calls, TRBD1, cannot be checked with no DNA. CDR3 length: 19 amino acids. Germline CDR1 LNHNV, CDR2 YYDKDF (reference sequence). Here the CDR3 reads CATSRPPVWTGGDTGELFF.

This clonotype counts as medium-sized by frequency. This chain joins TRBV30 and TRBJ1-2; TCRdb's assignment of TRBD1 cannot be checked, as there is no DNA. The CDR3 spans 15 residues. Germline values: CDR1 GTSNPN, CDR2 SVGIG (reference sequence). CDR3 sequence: CAWSPPDRPRYGYTF.

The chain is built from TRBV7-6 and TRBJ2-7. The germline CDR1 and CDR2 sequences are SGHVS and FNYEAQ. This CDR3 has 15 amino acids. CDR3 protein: CASSLGPGTSYEQYF.